This T cell receptor beta chain derives from a study of blood T cell repertoires in COVID-19. Study details: In Cohort 3, a recovered donor had either two negative PCRs, clearance, or symptom resolution. T cells, B-cell-depleted T cells, or PBMCs supplied cDNA or gDNA.

Participant ages covered about 18 to 100 years across about two dozen US areas. Only a few counts were recorded for this clone. The same CDR3 is also encoded by other DNA sequences in this sample. Trimming took 0 bases from V and 0 from J, leaving 5 bases between them. The CDR3 runs 13 residues. Germline V lookup: CDR1 GTSNPN, CDR2 SVGIG (reference sequence). TCRdb's copy holds only in-frame clones and misses some; the assay was immunoSEQ multiplex PCR. The profile shows 300,000 to 450,000 clones, about 87% of them singletons. The chain links TRBV30 to TRBJ1-1, with no clear D. This clonotype originated in a man between 35 and 55 years old in a cohort exposed to, infected with or recovered from COVID-19 (not recorded which). Material for sequencing was PBMCs or T cells enriched from blood (not recorded which). CDR3 sequence reads: CAWSVLMNTEAFF. The CDR3 DNA follows: TGTGCCTGGAGTGTATTAATGAACACTGAAGCTTTCTTT.